This T cell receptor beta chain is from a study of blood T cell repertoires in COVID-19. Study-wide background: Acute and convalescent COVID-19 samples came from the United States, Italy and Spain. T cells, B-cell-depleted T cells, or PBMCs provided the cDNA or gDNA that served as material.

V shed 3 bases, J shed 1 base, and the junction held 2 bases outside the gene matches. Germline CDR1 reads LNHDA; CDR2 reads SQIVND (reference sequence). This CDR3 region has 14 residues. As handled by the study authors: It was from reference gene primer amplification that nucleated cell counts were estimated. Using immunoSEQ multiplex PCR, the repertoire was profiled, and TCRdb retains in-frame clones only, with some absent. That table furnishes V, J and clone size, whereas the DNA furnished D and trimming. The sample comprises about 91,000 clones, roughly three quarters of which are singletons, and about 10% rests with the top ten.

The sequenced sample consisted of peripheral blood. This sequence was found in an elderly woman with acute or convalescent COVID-19. The chain links TRBV19 to TRBJ1-2, with 7 bases identical to TRBD1. The CDR3 DNA sequence: TGTGCCAGTAGTATCGGACAGGTTAACTATGGCTACACCTTC. This sequence encodes CASSIGQVNYGYTF.